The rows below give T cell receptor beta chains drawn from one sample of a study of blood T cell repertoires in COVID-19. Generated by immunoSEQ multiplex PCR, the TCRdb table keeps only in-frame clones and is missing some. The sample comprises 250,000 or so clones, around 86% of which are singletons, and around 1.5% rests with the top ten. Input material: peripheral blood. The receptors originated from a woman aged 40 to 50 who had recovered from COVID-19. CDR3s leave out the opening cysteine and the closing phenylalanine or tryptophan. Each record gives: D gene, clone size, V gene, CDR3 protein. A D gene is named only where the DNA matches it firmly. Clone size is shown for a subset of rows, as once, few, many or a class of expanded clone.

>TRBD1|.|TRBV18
ASSPGTGVYQPQH
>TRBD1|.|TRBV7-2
ASRNSGGRTYNSPLH
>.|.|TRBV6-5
ASRGGNSYEQY
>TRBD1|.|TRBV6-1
ASSSGTGHQPQH
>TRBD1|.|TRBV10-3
ASTGDRTDTQY
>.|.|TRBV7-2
ASSLDLSDSTSSSYEQY
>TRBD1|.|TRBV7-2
ASSSGGRNTEAF
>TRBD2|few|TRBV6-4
ASSDSSGGADTQY
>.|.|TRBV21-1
ASSLRCGDRDTDTQY
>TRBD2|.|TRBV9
ASSVDGGNIQY
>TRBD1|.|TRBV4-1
ASRPGQTNYGYT
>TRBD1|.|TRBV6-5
ATNRGDTEAF
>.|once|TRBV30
AWSAPGGSNQPQH
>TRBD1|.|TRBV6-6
ASRPVWDRGPGAF
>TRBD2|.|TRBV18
ASSPIGLETETQY
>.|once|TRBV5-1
ASSRGPPGVAEETQY
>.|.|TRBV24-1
ATSAGGDDQPQH
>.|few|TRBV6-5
ASSYSQATNEKLF
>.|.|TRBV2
ASSALVAVTEAF
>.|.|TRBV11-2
ASSPAGRAYNEQF
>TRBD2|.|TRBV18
ASSPTAIGAGGPNEQF
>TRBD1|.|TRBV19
ASITRDSLYGYT
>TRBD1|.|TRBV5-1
ASSTGQGYYGYT
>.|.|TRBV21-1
ASSFHRAHGYT
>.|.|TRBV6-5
ASTRAVRGYTEAF
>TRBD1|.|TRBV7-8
ASSPRGAHGYT
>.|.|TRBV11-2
ASSSQIIFTDTQY
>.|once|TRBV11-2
ASSREGRGYT
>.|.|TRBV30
AWSVGGLKKLF
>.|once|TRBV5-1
ASSFYTSQETQY
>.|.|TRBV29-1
SVYGHRVVDEAF
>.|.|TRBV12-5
ASGSRVFKETQY
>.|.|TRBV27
ASSLTLASGDTQY
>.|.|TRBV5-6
ASSLDPGDNYGYT
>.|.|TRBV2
ASSVRQSKRSTEAF
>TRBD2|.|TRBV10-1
ASSETSGGLMNEQF
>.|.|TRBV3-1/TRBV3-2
ASSPNWRSAGELF
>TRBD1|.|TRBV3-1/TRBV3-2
ASSPADRGLRATDTQY
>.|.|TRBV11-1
ASSLTPFRGQETQY
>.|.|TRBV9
ASSVTRANTEAF
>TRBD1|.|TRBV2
ASKSGTGDEKLF
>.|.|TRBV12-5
AIAHDTQY